The clone carrying this T cell receptor beta chain was picked up a small number of times. Its specificity is unknown. Germline V gene lookup returns CDR1 MDHEN and CDR2 SYDVKM. The V gene end was trimmed by 4 bases and the J gene end by 0 bases; junction bases not matched to a gene: 6. The CDR3 contains 16 residues. This entry belongs to a study of regulatory T cells in long-lasting Graves disease. For TCR beta, libraries came from iRepertoire HTBI primers and Arm-PCR of CDR3 regions. Each CDR3 protein is one row after TCRdb ran MiXCR on the multiplex PCR reads. Of about 300,000 distinct CDR3 sequences in the sample, roughly 21% are singletons; the top ten hold just over 55%. Notes on the study in general: Favored gene segments in persistent disease were TRBV28, TRBJ1-2 and TRBJ2-5.

Time point: persistent/refractory GD, antithyroid drugs over 5 years with positive TRAb. After RNA was extracted from PBMCs, the TCR library was made from it. The input for sequencing was peripheral blood mononuclear cells (PBMCs), taken when the disease was refractory, from a patient treated with antithyroid drugs. The chain couples TRBV28 to TRBJ2-4; 7 bases fit TRBD2. This TCR came from a female donor with Graves disease. CDR3: CASSSPAGLAKNIQYF. In DNA, the CDR3 is TGTGCCAGCAGTTCCCCAGCGGGGCTAGCCAAAAACATTCAGTACTTC.